These 15 T cell receptor beta chains share one sample of origin, sequenced in a study of resident and recirculating memory T cells in vitiligo. Assay used: immunoSEQ multiplex PCR; TCRdb lists only in-frame clones, some missing. The top ten hold over 4.5% of the sample, which has 70,000 or so clones, approximately 89% seen once. Input material: blood. Source of these receptors: a male donor with vitiligo.

This sequence joins TRBV5-1 and TRBJ2-2; possible D gene TRBD1, 5 bases. V was shortened by 0 bases and J by 2 bases, with 8 bases between the two germline ends. CDR1 is SGHRS, CDR2 YFSETQ, per germline. CDR3 length equals 15 residues. This CDR3 is CASSLARANTGELFF. DNA of the CDR3: TGCGCCAGCAGCTTGGCCAGGGCAAACACCGGGGAGCTGTTTTTT.

The CDR3 bases are TGTGCCAGCAGTGTCCCTGGGACAGGTACCGGGGAGCTGTTTTTT. Translation: CASSVPGTGTGELFF. The V gene is TRBV25-1, the J gene TRBJ2-2, with 8 bases identical to TRBD1. After removal of 4 bases from V and 5 bases from J, the junction contained 6 bases not matched to a gene. Looked up from germline, CDR1 is MGHDK and CDR2 is SYGVNS. This CDR3 is built from 15 residues.

The chain employs TRBV7-9 and TRBJ1-5; TRBD1 aligns across 7 bases. Germline CDR1 is SEHNR and CDR2 is FQNEAQ (reference sequence). The trim removed 1 base at V and 9 bases at J, leaving 9 bases unmatched. The CDR3 consists of 15 residues. CDR3 region: CASSLDQGVHWPQHF. The CDR3 nucleotides are TGTGCCAGCAGCTTAGACCAGGGGGTGCATTGGCCCCAGCATTTT.

The rearrangement joins TRBV5-4 to TRBJ1-1, with unresolved D. CDR3 length equals 18 residues. V was trimmed by 3 bases and J by 0 bases, leaving 21 bases between them. Germline lookup yields CDR1 SGHNT and CDR2 YYREEE (reference sequence). This chain's CDR3 is CASSSISPGVPMNTEAFF. The CDR3 region has the DNA TGTGCCAGCAGCTCAATCTCGCCCGGGGTTCCCATGAACACTGAAGCTTTCTTT.

The gene calls are TRBV25-1 and TRBJ2-5, with 10 positions matching TRBD2. This CDR3 is built from 17 residues. J was trimmed by 6 bases and V by 4 bases; bases with no gene match: 14. Germline CDR1 is MGHDK and CDR2 is SYGVNS. DNA of the CDR3: TGTGCCAGCAGTGTTTCTAGCGGGGGAAACAGGGGTCAGACCCAGTACTTC. As protein: CASSVSSGGNRGQTQYF. Full variable domain (rest looked up from reference TRBV25-1 and TRBJ2-5): EADIYQTPRYLVIGTGKKITLECSQTMGHDKMYWYQQDPGMELHLIHYSYGVNSTEKGDLSSESTVSRIRTEHFPLTLESARPSHTSQYLCASSVSSGGNRGQTQYFGPGTRLLVL.

J is TRBJ1-4 and V is TRBV6-1; TRBD1 agrees at 9 bases. The ends lost 4 bases at V and 8 bases at J; junction bases unmatched: 20. In germline, CDR1 is MNHNS, CDR2 SASEGT. The CDR3 covers 19 residues. The CDR3 is CASSASTGGESASREKLFF. The CDR3 coding sequence is TGTGCCAGCAGTGCCTCAACAGGGGGCGAAAGTGCTTCTCGGGAAAAACTGTTTTTT.

J is TRBJ1-1 and V is TRBV27, with TRBD1 identical over 9 bases. V was clipped by 5 bases and J by 2 bases; unmatched bases: 9. This CDR3 comprises 16 residues. The germline V gene has CDR1 MNHEY and CDR2 SMNVEV (reference sequence). In nucleotides, the CDR3 is TGTGCCAGCAGTCTCGGGACAGGGAAGGGAAACACTGAAGCTTTCTTT. Encoded protein: CASSLGTGKGNTEAFF.

J is TRBJ1-6 and V is TRBV9; a possible D gene is TRBD1 (5 bases). The V and J ends lost 0 bases and 10 bases respectively, with 17 bases between them. CDR3 length equals 16 residues. The germline gives CDR1 SGDLS, CDR2 YYNGEE. CDR3 sequence (DNA): TGTGCCAGCAGCGTAGGGAGCCAGGGTTTCGGGTCACCCCTCCACTTT. This encodes CASSVGSQGFGSPLHF.

The CDR3 DNA reads TGTGCCAGCAGTGAAGCAGGACTAGCGGGGGGGCCCAGCTCCTACAATGAGCAGTTCTTC. It translates to CASSEAGLAGGPSSYNEQFF. This chain joins TRBV6-1 and TRBJ2-1; 15 bases are a match to TRBD2. This CDR3 is built from 20 residues. The junction had 6 bases not matched to a gene; V was cut back by 0 bases and J by 0 bases. Germline V gene sequence: CDR1 MNHNS, CDR2 SASEGT.

The V and J genes are TRBV11-3 and TRBJ2-3; TRBD2 agrees at 8 bases. CDR3 length: 18 amino acids. J lost 2 bases, V lost 2 bases, and 12 bases had no gene match. Germline CDR1 is SGHNT and CDR2 is YENEEA. As DNA, the CDR3 is TGTGCCAGCAGCTTACCTAGCGGGCCAACGAAAAACACAGATACGCAGTATTTT. It translates to CASSLPSGPTKNTDTQYF.

The chain joins TRBV5-6 to TRBJ1-1; 7 bases map to TRBD1. This CDR3 has 16 amino acids. Germline-derived CDR1 and CDR2 are SGHDT and YYEEEE. J gave up 0 bases and V 4 bases, and 9 bases lay outside the gene matches. CDR3 protein: CASSPTGRLVNTEAFF. The CDR3 nucleotides read TGTGCCAGCAGCCCGACAGGGAGGTTGGTGAACACTGAAGCTTTCTTT.

V usage is TRBV4-1 and J usage is TRBJ2-7, with 10 nucleotides matching TRBD2. CDR1 and CDR2 from the germline V gene are MGHRA and YSYEKL. V trimming: 1 base; J trimming: 3 bases; junction bases outside the gene matches: 6. The CDR3 is made up of 16 amino acids. The CDR3 protein is CASSQAGLAGDYEQYF. The CDR3 region has the DNA TGCGCCAGCAGCCAAGCGGGTCTAGCGGGAGACTACGAGCAGTACTTC.

This chain joins TRBV28 and TRBJ1-1; perhaps TRBD1 as D (6 bases). This CDR3 region has 16 residues. Germline assignment: CDR1 MDHEN and CDR2 SYDVKM. V was trimmed by 5 bases and J by 0 bases, leaving 16 bases between them. The CDR3 spells CASSTRQAYMNTEAFF. In nucleotides, the CDR3 is TGTGCCAGCAGTACCCGACAGGCCTACATGAACACTGAAGCTTTCTTT.

CDR3 loop: CASSPGTGAYEQYF. DNA for the CDR3: TGTGCCAGCAGTCCCGGGACAGGGGCCTACGAGCAGTACTTC. The V and J genes are TRBV28 and TRBJ2-7, with 10 bases matching TRBD1. CDR3 length: 14 amino acids. Losses at the gene ends were 5 bases for V and 2 bases for J; bases not matched to a gene: 3. CDR1 is MDHEN and CDR2 is SYDVKM in the germline V gene.

This CDR3 is CASRITTMTDEQFF. In nucleotides, the CDR3 is TGTGCCAGCCGCATCACCACTATGACAGATGAGCAGTTCTTC. The chain combines TRBV18 with TRBJ2-1; D possibly corresponds to TRBD1 (5 bases). V shed 8 bases and J shed 8 bases, with 19 bases lying between them. The CDR3 runs 14 residues. The V gene's germline CDR1 is KGHSH and CDR2 LQKENI.